This TCR beta chain was sequenced in a study of CD8 T cells in Susac syndrome. Study-wide background: Of the sequenced Susac syndrome patients, more than five had active disease and 8 or 9 were in remission.

When the RNA was reverse transcribed, random hexamers were used with an input of roughly 0.45 to 1 ug. TCRdb itself ran the immunoSEQ multiplex PCR reads through MiXCR, one entry per CDR3 protein. Of fewer than 200,000 distinct CDR3 sequences listed, approximately 94% are singletons. Germline-derived CDR1 and CDR2 are KGHDR and SFDVKD. The germline V and J ends were trimmed by 0 bases and 11 bases, with 9 bases remaining between them. The CDR3 spans 12 residues. The rearrangement links TRBV24-1 to TRBJ1-1; D gene unclear. Input material: CD4+ T cells from PBMCs. This TCR was sampled from a human donor with Susac syndrome. Here the CDR3 reads CATSDLEGYAFF. CDR3 nucleotides: TGTGCCACCAGTGATTTGGAAGGGTATGCTTTCTTT.